The entry that follows covers one T cell receptor beta chain sequence. Its antigen is unknown. The data belong to a study of cytomegalovirus exposure and HLA in healthy donors. Study-level findings and limits: Segments of the TCR beta V type were, in most cases, productive about 90% or about 30% of the time in an earlier analysis. Roughly uniform sequencing depth across donors was assumed, possibly incorrectly. In a later analysis, HLA-associated beta chains showed higher expansion and lower generation probabilities than comparable chains. Later work associated 16,951 TCR beta sequences with HLA alleles at 0.05 false discovery rate.

Unmatched junction bases numbered 5, after V lost 1 base and J lost 2 bases. Germline-derived CDR1 and CDR2 are LGHNA and YSLEER. The CDR3 loop spans 15 amino acids. It was with 60 Vbeta and 13 Jbeta primers that the PCR ran. Sequencing was performed with immunoSEQ multiplex PCR; in TCRdb, only in-frame clones are kept and a portion is missing. This table has 100,000 or so clones, 65% to 80% appearing once. The specimen sequenced was PBMCs. This sequence was found in a woman between 40 and 50 years old in good health and CMV-seronegative. The gene calls are TRBV4-3 and TRBJ2-7; 7 bases line up with TRBD2. Here the CDR3 reads CASSQGGGSAYEQYF. The CDR3 DNA is TGCGCCAGCAGCCAAGGGGGGGGGAGCGCCTACGAGCAGTACTTC.